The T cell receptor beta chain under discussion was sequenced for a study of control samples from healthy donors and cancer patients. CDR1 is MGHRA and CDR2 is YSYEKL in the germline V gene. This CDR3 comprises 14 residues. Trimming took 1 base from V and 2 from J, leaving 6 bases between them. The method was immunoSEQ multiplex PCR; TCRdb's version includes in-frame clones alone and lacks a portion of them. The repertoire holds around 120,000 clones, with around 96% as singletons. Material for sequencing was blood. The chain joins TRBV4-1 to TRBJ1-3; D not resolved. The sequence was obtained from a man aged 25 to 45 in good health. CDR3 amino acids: CASSQAAPGNTIYF. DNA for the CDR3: TGCGCCAGCAGCCAAGCTGCACCTGGAAACACCATATATTTT.